This T cell receptor beta chain was obtained from a study of cytomegalovirus exposure and HLA in healthy donors (dated by TCRdb to 2015 to 2018). Describing the broader study: According to a later analysis, the 120 or so validation repertoires were produced on the same platform as the 666 repertoires of the first cohort. High-throughput TCR immunosequencing, statistical association of individual TCRs with disease status, and machine learning were combined to predict cytomegalovirus infection status. The study aimed to test whether cataloging public T cell receptors could reveal signatures of past pathogen exposure. Besides the first cohort of around 670 subjects, a separate validation cohort made up of roughly 130 different subjects was used. The paper's findings and limits, for the study overall: While some public TCRs were present in many individuals, most TCR sequences turned up only very rarely across donors. The study listed 150 to 200 TCR beta chains as associated with cytomegalovirus. The classifier was reported to diagnose cytomegalovirus status with high specificity and sensitivity in both the original and validation cohorts. A few of the identified cytomegalovirus-associated TCR beta chains were confirmed in vitro to be specific for cytomegalovirus antigens. It was suggested by the authors that the approach could potentially be generalized to other disease states and immunological phenotypes. A later analysis found that TCRs clustered in the first cohort also tended to co-occur in the 120 validation repertoires, with approximately 95% of cluster scores above 0. The validation cohort had no HLA typing available for a later analysis, so co-occurrence within that cohort was assessed over all 120 or so repertoires.

V loses 6 bases at its end and J loses 6 bases; junction bases beyond the gene matches: 4. From the cysteine through the phenylalanine, the CDR3 covers 14 amino acids. The DNA shown is the 42-base CDR3, in frame from base 1. Looking up the germline V gene yields CDR1 MGHRA and CDR2 YSYEKL. Donors formed part of the validation cohort, which comprised over a hundred subjects and was distinct from the first cohort of several hundred subjects. The library was built by means of the immunoSEQ multiplex PCR assay. Turning to the authors' computational methods: A statistical classification framework was built to diagnose cytomegalovirus status from the catalog of TCR beta chain sequences. Imported from immuneACCESS, the table was reduced by TCRdb to in-frame sequences with V and J called. These copies leave out some clones; in studies compared against another copy, an unresolved V gene accounts for under half, and the cause of the remainder is not known. From that table come the V and J calls and clone size; the DNA was used to work out D and trimming. Present in this sample are hundreds of thousands of clones, 75% to 90% of which were seen just once. The top ten hold roughly 0.75% of the sample.

As regards this clone: Its antigen remains undetermined. Base qualities were left out, and no much larger clone turns up one base away.

This receptor was identified in a woman aged 18-35 years in good health and CMV-seronegative. The V and J segments used are TRBV4-1 and TRBJ1-4, with TRBD1 identical over 10 junction bases. Sequenced material: PBMCs. The nucleotides are TGCGCCAGCAGACTTGACAGGGGGCATGAAAAACTGTTTTTT. This translates into CASRLDRGHEKLFF.